The rows below give T cell receptor beta chains drawn from one sample of a study of blood T cell repertoires in COVID-19. Sequencing was performed with immunoSEQ multiplex PCR; in TCRdb, only in-frame clones are kept and a portion is missing. The sample carries under 200,000 clones, around four fifths recorded once. The sequencing sample was made of peripheral blood. These receptors all come from a woman older than 75 with COVID-19, enrolled during active disease. The CDR3 runs from the conserved cysteine through the conserved F or W. The order of the fields is J gene, V gene, D gene, clone size, CDR3 protein, CDR3 DNA. D genes are given only for firm matches. Size is omitted from some rows. Given values are once, few, many or a class for expanded clones.

>TRBJ1-4|TRBV15|.|once
CAIRRGPNEKLFF
TGTGCCATAAGGAGGGGTCCTAATGAAAAACTGTTTTTT
>TRBJ1-5|TRBV9|.|.
CASSQDLNQPQHF
TGTGCCAGCAGTCAGGATCTCAATCAGCCCCAGCATTTT
>TRBJ2-3|TRBV9|.|.
CASTSFRAPLVTDTQYF
TGTGCCAGCACCTCCTTCAGGGCCCCACTGGTCACAGATACGCAGTATTTT
>TRBJ1-2|TRBV3-1/TRBV3-2|.|.
CASSQLAGSRRIVGYTF
TGTGCCAGCAGCCAACTGGCCGGGAGCAGGCGTATTGTTGGCTACACCTTC
>TRBJ2-2|TRBV6-5|.|once
CASSYSFTGTGELFF
TGTGCCAGCAGTTACTCGTTCACCGGGACCGGGGAGCTGTTTTTT
>TRBJ2-7|TRBV5-3|.|.
CARSTGYDPYEQYF
TGTGCCAGAAGCACAGGGTACGATCCCTACGAGCAGTACTTC
>TRBJ2-1|TRBV6-1|TRBD2|.
CASSELAGDNEQFF
TGTGCCAGCAGTGAACTAGCGGGGGACAATGAGCAGTTCTTC
>TRBJ2-7|TRBV5-1|TRBD1|.
CASSLEVGTGAKPLYEQYF
TGCGCCAGCAGCTTGGAGGTTGGGACAGGGGCGAAACCGTTATACGAGCAGTACTTC
>TRBJ1-4|TRBV3-1/TRBV3-2|.|.
CASSPGESNEKLFF
TGTGCCAGCAGCCCGGGGGAATCTAATGAAAAACTGTTTTTT
>TRBJ2-3|TRBV11-3|.|.
CASSLDNFRDTQYF
TGTGCCAGCAGCTTAGATAATTTCCGGGATACGCAGTATTTT
>TRBJ2-3|TRBV7-8|.|.
CASSSRIRLVYGKDTQYF
TGTGCCAGCAGCTCTCGAATCCGACTAGTCTATGGCAAAGATACGCAGTATTTT
>TRBJ1-1|TRBV5-1|.|.
CASSLEGGLMNTEAFF
TGCGCCAGCAGCTTGGAAGGCGGTCTCATGAACACTGAAGCTTTCTTT
>TRBJ2-5|TRBV7-7|.|.
CASSLARQETQYF
TGTGCTAGCAGCTTAGCGCGGCAAGAGACCCAGTACTTC
>TRBJ2-4|TRBV9|.|.
CASSVAQGGGIQYF
TGTGCCAGCAGCGTAGCCCAGGGAGGCGGCATTCAGTACTTC
>TRBJ2-5|TRBV10-3|.|.
CATRTDQETQYF
TGTGCCACAAGGACAGACCAAGAGACCCAGTACTTC
>TRBJ1-1|TRBV3-1/TRBV3-2|TRBD1|.
CASSQEQGPSEAFF
TGTGCCAGCAGCCAGGAACAGGGGCCCTCCGAAGCTTTCTTT
>TRBJ2-1|TRBV28|TRBD2|.
CASSLAGVGEQFF
TGTGCCAGCAGCCTAGCGGGAGTAGGTGAGCAGTTCTTC
>TRBJ1-1|TRBV7-9|TRBD1|.
CASKGQGTNTEAFF
TGTGCCAGCAAGGGACAGGGGACGAACACTGAAGCTTTCTTT
>TRBJ2-4|TRBV3-1/TRBV3-2|.|.
CASSHSGPANIQYF
TGTGCCAGCAGCCATAGCGGCCCTGCGAACATTCAGTACTTC
>TRBJ1-1|TRBV12-3/TRBV12-4|.|.
CASSLQGTEAFF
TGTGCCAGCAGTTTACAGGGCACTGAAGCTTTCTTT
>TRBJ1-2|TRBV5-1|TRBD1|.
CASSALETGLSEGYTF
TGCGCCAGCAGCGCCTTGGAGACAGGGCTTAGTGAAGGCTACACCTTC
>TRBJ1-2|TRBV18|.|.
CASSPVVQGGYGYTF
TGTGCCAGCTCCCCGGTTGTTCAGGGTGGCTATGGCTACACCTTC
>TRBJ1-2|TRBV28|.|.
CASRSGTTYGYTF
TGTGCCAGCAGGTCCGGGACAACATATGGCTACACCTTC
>TRBJ1-1|TRBV9|TRBD1|.
CASSRQGEGTEAFF
TGTGCCAGCAGCCGACAGGGGGAAGGAACTGAAGCTTTCTTT
>TRBJ1-5|TRBV5-1|TRBD1|few
CASSRDRDQPQHF
TGCGCCAGCAGCCGGGACAGGGATCAGCCCCAGCATTTT
>TRBJ2-5|TRBV5-4|TRBD2|.
CASSSTSGGAQETQYF
TGTGCCAGCAGCTCAACTAGCGGGGGAGCTCAAGAGACCCAGTACTTC
>TRBJ1-3|TRBV6-1|.|.
CASSESTNTIYF
TGTGCCAGCAGTGAATCAACTAACACCATATATTTT
>TRBJ2-1|TRBV6-5|TRBD2|once
CASSSTSGRFREQFF
TGTGCCAGCAGTTCCACTAGCGGGAGATTTCGTGAGCAGTTCTTC
>TRBJ2-1|TRBV11-1|.|.
CASSRQGRSYNEQFF
TGTGCCAGCAGCCGACAAGGTCGCTCCTACAATGAGCAGTTCTTC
>TRBJ1-1|TRBV10-3|.|.
CAIRDKDRRNTEAFF
TGTGCCATCAGGGATAAAGACAGGAGGAACACTGAAGCTTTCTTT
>TRBJ1-5|TRBV28|.|.
CASRTPGHSSNQPQHF
TGTGCCAGCAGAACGCCGGGACACTCTAGCAATCAGCCCCAGCATTTT
>TRBJ2-1|TRBV6-7|TRBD2|.
CASSYSRTHRLAGGSYNEQFF
TGTGCCAGCAGTTACTCCAGGACACACCGACTAGCGGGGGGCTCCTACAATGAGCAGTTCTTC
>TRBJ2-7|TRBV12-3/TRBV12-4|.|.
CASRLDRTEQYF
TGTGCCAGTCGACTCGACAGAACCGAGCAGTACTTC
>TRBJ1-2|TRBV6-1|.|.
CASSDRANYGYTF
TGTGCCAGCAGTGACCGGGCTAACTATGGCTACACCTTC
>TRBJ2-5|TRBV4-1|.|once
CASRQSGTRVETQYF
TGCGCCAGCAGGCAAAGTGGGACTCGCGTAGAGACCCAGTACTTC
>TRBJ1-2|TRBV6-5|TRBD1|.
CASSQGASHTF
TGTGCCAGCAGTCAGGGGGCCTCCCACACCTTC
>TRBJ1-2|TRBV5-4|.|.
CASSLDRRDYYGYTF
TGTGCCAGCAGCTTGGACAGGAGAGATTACTATGGCTACACCTTC
>TRBJ2-6|TRBV5-1|.|.
CASSLGGSGANVLTF
TGCGCCAGCAGCTTAGGAGGTTCTGGGGCCAACGTCCTGACTTTC
>TRBJ2-3|TRBV9|.|.
CASSAGLSGDTQYF
TGTGCCAGCAGCGCCGGACTCTCAGGAGATACGCAGTATTTT
>TRBJ1-1|TRBV29-1|.|.
CSVDQGYTEAFF
TGCAGCGTTGACCAGGGGTATACTGAAGCTTTCTTT
>TRBJ1-5|TRBV7-2|.|.
CASSFGGYSNQPQHF
TGTGCCAGCAGCTTTGGCGGGTATAGCAATCAGCCCCAGCATTTT
>TRBJ1-4|TRBV18|.|.
CASSPPGGTWEKLFF
TGTGCCAGCTCACCGCCTGGGGGGACCTGGGAAAAACTGTTTTTT
>TRBJ1-2|TRBV6-5|.|.
CASRGGYGYTF
TGTGCCAGCAGGGGGGGCTATGGCTACACCTTC
>TRBJ1-3|TRBV7-9|TRBD1|.
CASSSQGVGDTIYF
TGTGCCAGCAGTTCACAGGGGGTTGGAGACACCATATATTTT
>TRBJ1-3|TRBV5-6|.|.
CASSLLGNTIYF
TGTGCCAGCAGCTTGCTGGGAAACACCATATATTTT
>TRBJ1-4|TRBV13|.|.
CASSTRVGREKLFF
TGTGCCAGCAGCACCCGGGTGGGGAGGGAAAAACTGTTTTTT
>TRBJ2-3|TRBV28|.|.
CASRKTAFRTDTQYF
TGTGCCAGCAGAAAGACAGCTTTTCGCACAGATACGCAGTATTTT
>TRBJ1-2|TRBV12-3/TRBV12-4|TRBD1|.
CASGTDRGYGYTF
TGTGCCAGCGGAACGGACAGGGGATATGGCTACACCTTC
>TRBJ1-1|TRBV6-5|.|.
CASRTVFEAFF
TGTGCCAGCAGAACAGTATTCGAAGCTTTCTTT
>TRBJ2-3|TRBV10-1|.|.
CASSDRPGDATTDTQYF
TGCGCCAGCAGTGACCGCCCGGGGGACGCAACCACAGATACGCAGTATTTT
>TRBJ1-2|TRBV12-3/TRBV12-4|.|.
CASSLQGIYGYTF
TGTGCCAGCAGTTTACAGGGAATCTATGGCTACACCTTC
>TRBJ2-2|TRBV5-1|TRBD1|.
CASSLTPGRGTGELFF
TGCGCCAGCAGCTTGACACCGGGCAGGGGGACCGGGGAGCTGTTTTTT
>TRBJ1-2|TRBV5-6|.|.
CASSLPTLIYGYTF
TGTGCCAGCAGCTTGCCCACATTAATTTATGGCTACACCTTC